Listed here are 21 T cell receptor beta chains from one sample, sequenced in a study of cytomegalovirus exposure and HLA in healthy donors. PCR used 60 Vbeta primers and 13 Jbeta primers. Sequencing used immunoSEQ multiplex PCR; TCRdb keeps in-frame clones, though not all of them. The table shows about 170,000 clones, with about 85% occurring only once. Sequencing was done on a sample of PBMCs. Receptor source: a boy aged 2 to 10 in good health and CMV-seronegative.

This chain connects TRBV7-2 to TRBJ2-1; D is ambiguous. The CDR3 covers 13 residues. CDR1 and CDR2 from the germline V gene are SGHTA and FQGNSA. V shed 2 bases and J shed 9 bases, with 11 bases lying between them. DNA of the CDR3: TGTGCCAGCAGCTTAAACGGAGCGACTGAGCAGTTCTTC. It codes for CASSLNGATEQFF.

The chain recombines TRBV14 with TRBJ2-5; 11 nucleotides agree with TRBD2. CDR1 is SGHDN and CDR2 is FVKESK in the germline V gene. The CDR3 loop spans 16 amino acids. J gave up 4 bases and V 1 base, and 5 bases lay outside the gene matches. In DNA, the CDR3 is TGTGCCAGCAGCCAAGGGGCTAGCGGGGGGAGAGAGACCCAGTACTTC. It specifies CASSQGASGGRETQYF.

This rearrangement joins TRBV9 to TRBJ2-5, with 7 bases aligning to TRBD2. The CDR3 length is 14 residues. Germline loops: CDR1 SGDLS, CDR2 YYNGEE. The J segment lost 5 bases and the V segment lost 4 bases, leaving 8 bases of the junction unmatched. The CDR3 nucleotides read TGTGCCAGCAGCCTCTCGGGGGGTGGGGAGACCCAGTACTTC. This gives the protein CASSLSGGGETQYF.

The chain recombines TRBV6-5 with TRBJ2-1; the D is unclear. Trimming took off 6 bases at V and 2 bases at J, with 8 bases between the two ends. The CDR3 contains 13 residues. Germline lookup yields CDR1 MNHEY and CDR2 SVGAGI. The DNA for the CDR3 is TGTGCCAGCAGCCTGACACCCTACAATGAGCAGTTCTTC. Protein: CASSLTPYNEQFF.

The rearrangement uses TRBV5-5 and TRBJ1-1, with unresolved D. CDR1 and CDR2 from the germline V gene are SGHKS and YYEKEE (reference sequence). V lost 1 base and J lost 4, with 11 bases in between. This CDR3 is 14 amino acids long. CDR3 residues: CASSLFPGSTEAFF. CDR3 DNA sequence: TGTGCCAGCAGCTTGTTTCCGGGGAGCACTGAAGCTTTCTTT. The full variable domain, in which reference TRBV5-5 and TRBJ1-1 provide the parts outside the CDR3, is DAGVTQSPTHLIKTRGQQVTLRCSPISGHKSVSWYQQVLGQGPQFIFQYYEKEERGRGNFPDRFSARQFPNYSSELNVNALLLGDSALYLCASSLFPGSTEAFFGQGTRLTVV.

This clone came up once. The chain recombines TRBV13 with TRBJ2-1, with TRBD1 matching over 10 bases. Germline V gives CDR1 PRHDT, CDR2 FYEKMQ (reference sequence). Losses at the gene ends were 1 base for V and 7 bases for J; bases not matched to a gene: 4. The CDR3 length is 15 residues. The chain's CDR3 is CASSLAGTGVNEQFF. The CDR3 bases are TGTGCCAGCAGCTTAGCCGGGACAGGGGTAAATGAGCAGTTCTTC.

Of note for this clone: One end of the junction does not line up with germline, which may come from a read error. Different DNA sequences within this sample yield the same CDR3. V is TRBV28 and J is TRBJ1-2; no definite D call. The CDR3 totals 11 residues. Germline-derived CDR1 and CDR2 are MDHEN and SYDVKM. This chain's CDR3 is CASSPSLGYTF. The CDR3 DNA reads TGCGCCAGCAGTCCTTCCCTAGGCTACACCTTC.

The chain recombines TRBV5-6 with TRBJ2-7; 9 nucleotides line up with TRBD1. V shed 2 bases, J shed 3 bases, and the junction held 6 bases outside the gene matches. Looked up from germline, CDR1 is SGHDT and CDR2 is YYEEEE. The CDR3 is made up of 15 amino acids. The DNA of the CDR3 is TGTGCCAGCAGCTTCCGAGGGACAGGGATCTACGAGCAGTACTTC. Amino acids: CASSFRGTGIYEQYF.

The chain recombines TRBV5-1 with TRBJ2-7, with D possibly being TRBD2 (6 bases). Germline CDR1 reads SGHRS; CDR2 reads YFSETQ. Trimming cost V 7 bases and J 3 bases, with 20 bases left between them. The CDR3 is 15 residues long. CDR3 nucleotides: TGCGCCAGCTCCGTCGGAGGGCGGGGAAGCTACGAGCAGTACTTC. This gives the protein CASSVGGRGSYEQYF.

This clone has just a few counts. The chain links TRBV7-2 to TRBJ2-7; 10 bases agree with TRBD2. Germline V CDR1 and CDR2: SGHTA, FQGNSA. With V trimmed by 5 bases and J by 3 bases, 7 bases remained unmatched. The CDR3 extends over 15 amino acids. DNA of the CDR3: TGTGCCAGCAGCCTCCTCCCTAGCGGGAGCTACGAGCAGTACTTC. This translates into CASSLLPSGSYEQYF.

The chain couples TRBV5-4 to TRBJ2-5; 7 nucleotides agree with TRBD2. The CDR3 length is 14 residues. CDR1 is SGHNT, CDR2 YYREEE, per germline (reference sequence). V was clipped by 10 bases and J by 0 bases; unmatched bases: 9. CDR3 in amino acids: CALGAGEYQETQYF. The CDR3 nucleotides are TGTGCCCTTGGGGCGGGGGAGTACCAAGAGACCCAGTACTTC.

This rearrangement joins TRBV30 to TRBJ2-1; 11 nucleotides line up with TRBD1. Germline CDR1 reads GTSNPN; CDR2 reads SVGIG (reference sequence). The CDR3 covers 12 residues. With V trimmed by 8 bases and J by 9 bases, 6 bases remained unmatched. The CDR3 coding sequence is TGTGCCGGGGGGACAGGGGGAGGTGAGCAGTTCTTC. It yields the protein CAGGTGGGEQFF.

The sample holds one count of this clone. The chain carries TRBV21-1 and TRBJ1-2; the D segment call TRBD1 is taken from the table without a DNA check. TRBV21-1 is an annotated pseudogene. This CDR3 comprises 14 residues. CDR3 in DNA: TGTGCCAGCAGCAAAGCATCACAGGGGGCTTGCTACACCTTC. Its protein is CASSKASQGACYTF.

V usage is TRBV29-1 and J usage is TRBJ2-3; 7 positions match TRBD1. The germline V gene has CDR1 SQVTM and CDR2 ANQGSEA. With V trimmed by 1 base and J by 3 bases, 10 bases remained unmatched. The CDR3 is 16 residues long. In DNA form, the CDR3 reads TGCAGCGTTGAAGGAGACGACAGGGATCGGACAGATACGCAGTATTTT. It translates to CSVEGDDRDRTDTQYF.

This rearrangement joins TRBV11-2 to TRBJ2-3, with D perhaps TRBD1 (6 bases). V dropped 1 base and J dropped 4 bases, with 12 bases sitting between them. The CDR3 has 15 amino acids. The germline V gene encodes CDR1 SGHAT and CDR2 FQNNGV. The CDR3 sequence is CASSLVLGAPDTQYF. Here the CDR3 DNA reads TGTGCCAGCAGCTTAGTCCTGGGGGCCCCAGATACGCAGTATTTT.

J is TRBJ2-7 and V is TRBV7-9; D not certain. V lost 4 bases, J lost 3 bases, and 10 bases lay in between. The germline CDR1 and CDR2 sequences are SEHNR and FQNEAQ (reference sequence). The CDR3 consists of 13 residues. The CDR3 nucleotides are TGTGCCAGCAGCTCACCCGGTTACTACGAGCAGTACTTC. Translated, it gives CASSSPGYYEQYF.

This chain joins TRBV7-9 and TRBJ2-3; 13 positions match TRBD2. There are 16 residues in the CDR3. Germline V lookup: CDR1 SEHNR, CDR2 FQNEAQ (reference sequence). V lost 3 bases to trimming and J lost 2 bases; unmatched junction nucleotides: 2. The CDR3 is CASSFGLAGDTDTQYF. CDR3 nucleotide sequence: TGTGCCAGCAGCTTTGGACTAGCGGGGGACACAGATACGCAGTATTTT.

The chain employs TRBV30 and TRBJ2-1; 7 nucleotides agree with TRBD1. The CDR3 length is 15 residues. CDR1 and CDR2 from the germline V gene are GTSNPN and SVGIG (reference sequence). The ends lost 2 bases at V and 1 base at J; junction bases unmatched: 5. The CDR3 loop reads CAWSTLQGSYNEQFF. The DNA for the CDR3 is TGTGCCTGGAGTACATTACAGGGGTCCTACAATGAGCAGTTCTTC. Full variable domain (outside the CDR3, taken from reference TRBV30 and TRBJ2-1): SQTIHQWPATLVQPVGSPLSLECTVEGTSNPNLYWYRQAAGRGLQLLFYSVGIGQISSEVPQNLSASRPQDRQFILSSKKLLLSDSGFYLCAWSTLQGSYNEQFFGPGTRLTVL.

The J gene is TRBJ1-5, the V gene TRBV7-9, with D possibly matching TRBD1 (6 bases). The CDR3 has 15 amino acids. V was clipped by 5 bases and J by 5 bases, with 16 bases between them. Germline CDR1 and CDR2: SEHNR and FQNEAQ (reference sequence). In DNA, the CDR3 is TGTGCCAGCAGCGTGACACAGGGATGGGATCAGCCCCAGCATTTT. Its protein product is CASSVTQGWDQPQHF.

This clone appeared once. The CDR3, as DNA: TGTGCCAGCAGTCCACCCGGGACAGCCGCATTCCTTCATGGCTACACCTTC. This encodes CASSPPGTAAFLHGYTF. The rearrangement uses TRBV27 and TRBJ1-2; the match to TRBD1 covers 7 bases. Germline-derived CDR1 and CDR2 are MNHEY and SMNVEV (reference sequence). V was pared by 5 bases and J by 6 bases, with 18 bases of the junction left unmatched. The CDR3 is 17 residues long.

The chain carries TRBV28 and TRBJ1-1, with D unclear. The V end lost 3 bases, the J end lost 10 bases, and 12 bases lay between the germline ends. The CDR3 length is 12 residues. Germline V gene sequence: CDR1 MDHEN, CDR2 SYDVKM. The CDR3 bases are TGTGCCAGCAGTTTCAAGCGGGTAGGAGCTTTCTTT. Amino acids: CASSFKRVGAFF. The entire variable domain, with the rest obtained from reference TRBV28 and TRBJ1-1, is as follows: DVKVTQSSRYLVKRTGEKVFLECVQDMDHENMFWYRQDPGLGLRLIYFSYDVKMKEKGDIPEGYSVSREKKERFSLILESASTNQTSMYLCASSFKRVGAFFGQGTRLTVV.